The entry that follows covers one T cell receptor beta chain sequence. This clonotype came up a few times. No antigen is known for it. One base away there is no much larger clone; base qualities are not given. The sequencer listed for this sample is Illumina NovaSeq 6000. TCRalpha and TCRbeta cDNA libraries were constructed by 5'RACE with constant-segment primers, with sample barcodes and unique molecular identifiers being introduced. Trizol reagent was used to extract RNA from every sample. Libraries were amplified in two PCR steps, with a second sample barcode and Illumina TruSeq adapters added in the second step. The libraries were sequenced on an Illumina NovaSeq using 2 x 150 bp paired-end reads. Regarding the original processing steps: Demultiplexing of reads and collapsing into UMI-guided consensus sequences were performed with migec v1.2.7. Using mixcr v2.1.11, UMI consensuses were aligned to TRA and TRB V and J templates and then assembled into clonotypes. A clonotype was counted as expanded or contracted only when both edgeR and NoisET called the clonotype significant, with the noise models trained on biological replicates. For edgeR calls, the cutoffs were a false discovery rate-adjusted p below 0.01 and a log2 fold-change threshold of 1. As an exploratory analysis of dynamics, PCA with hierarchical clustering was applied to max-normalized trajectories of the 1000 most abundant clonotypes. The CD4 or CD8 phenotype of responding clones was assigned using the separately sequenced CD4+ and CD8+ repertoires. TCRdb took the public reads, trimmed them with fastp at Q25, ran MiXCR for clone calling and kept in-frame beta chains. Entries that share a CDR3 protein sequence are merged under the most common genes and DNA. For this entry, the V and J calls and clone size follow TCRdb and not the study's own pipeline. In this sample the table shows hundreds of thousands of distinct CDR3 sequences, about 19% of which occur a single time. The top ten clonotypes cover approximately 8.4% of the sample.

The data were taken from a study of T-cell memory formation after mild COVID-19 (dated by TCRdb to the early 2020s). Context from the whole study: TCR sequence clusters from the two donors were largely donor specific. The cohort was made up of two young adult volunteers, one female and one male, who were previously healthy. In a couple of donors, T-cell clones that expanded and contracted after mild COVID-19 were tracked by sequencing TCRalpha and TCRbeta repertoires over time. The paper as a whole reports these results and caveats: Clones contracting from day 15 to 85 had balanced CD4/CD8 phenotypes, while a second wave expanding from day 15 to 37 was biased towards CD4+. Only a couple of mild cases were covered by the study, and larger cohorts that include severe cases with pre-infection samples were considered necessary. Some responding clones were detected in pre-infection memory, which suggested that pre-existing cross-reactive memory T cells had joined the SARS-CoV-2 response. Whether the second-wave clones peaking on day 37 were SARS-CoV-2 specific was not confirmed. Contracting CD4+ clones were located mainly in the CM and EM memory subsets, whereas CD8+ clones were found to be enriched in EMRA.

Ficoll-Paque density gradient centrifugation was used to isolate PBMCs. For CDR1 and CDR2, the germline V gene lists MNHEY and SVGEGT. The V end gives up 5 bases and the J end 5 bases, leaving 6 bases in the junction not matched to a gene. Spanning cysteine to phenylalanine, the CDR3 consists of 14 amino acids. Only the CDR3 region is kept as DNA, spanning 42 bases read in frame from base 1. The material sequenced was PBMCs or a T cell subset sorted from them (not recorded which). The sequence derives from an adult woman who had mild COVID-19 (a few samples of this study predate the infection). The sample titles of this study are shuffled in the database, so cell type and time point are left out; the donor was told from shared clones. The rearranged segments are TRBV6-2 or TRBV6-3 and TRBJ1-5; 7 bases in the middle match TRBD1. The CDR3 protein sequence reads: CASSDVTGYQPQHF. The base sequence is TGTGCCAGCAGTGACGTGACAGGGTATCAGCCCCAGCATTTT.